This entry concerns a single T cell receptor (beta chain). The identical CDR3 is also encoded by other nucleotide sequences in the sample. Assay used: immunoSEQ multiplex PCR; TCRdb lists only in-frame clones, some missing. The sample yields around 63,000 clones, roughly 83% seen once. The V and J ends lost 4 bases and 7 bases, in that order; junction bases with no gene match: 4. The germline CDR1 and CDR2 sequences are SGHTA and FQGTGA. CDR3 length equals 14 residues. This entry belongs to a study of blood T cell repertoires in COVID-19. At the level of the study: Some COVID-19 samples were acute and others convalescent; all came from the United States, Italy and Spain.

The clonotype comes from a man in his sixties with COVID-19, enrolled during active disease. This sequence joins TRBV7-3 and TRBJ1-6; 7 bases match TRBD1. Sequenced: peripheral blood. CDR3: CASSSTGVNSPLHF. DNA of the CDR3: TGTGCCAGCAGCTCAACAGGGGTCAATTCACCCCTCCACTTT.